Included here is one TCR beta chain sequence, with context. As originally analysed: Nucleated cell number was recorded as an estimate derived from reference gene primer amplification. Assay: immunoSEQ multiplex PCR; the TCRdb copy retains only in-frame clones and omits some. The V and J calls and clone size come from that table; D and trimming were worked out from the DNA. The table lists 80,000 or so clones, 75% to 95% of them singletons. This sample was taken from a study of blood T cell repertoires in COVID-19. About the study: The United States, Italy and Spain provided the acute and convalescent COVID-19 samples. Nucleic acid was either cDNA or gDNA, and it came from T cells, B-cell-depleted T cells, or PBMCs.

The length of the CDR3 is 15 residues. The trim removed 4 bases at V and 2 bases at J, leaving 3 bases unmatched. In germline, CDR1 is SGHRS, CDR2 YFSETQ. The receptor's source is a woman between 50 and 59 years old in a cohort sampled during active COVID-19. The rearrangement uses TRBV5-1 and TRBJ2-1; 10 bases align to TRBD2. Source material: peripheral blood. CDR3: CASSISGGTYNEQFF. The CDR3 DNA reads as TGCGCCAGCAGCATTAGCGGGGGGACCTACAATGAGCAGTTCTTC.